This T cell receptor beta chain was sequenced during a study of cytotoxic CD8 clonotypes in ibrutinib-treated CLL. Study overall: The study included 11 relapsed/refractory and 15 treatment-naive patients; roughly 18 had IGHV unmutated disease.

V lost 4 bases and J 4 bases, leaving 13 bases between the germline ends. Looked up from germline, CDR1 is SGHRS and CDR2 is YFSETQ. The CDR3 covers 14 residues. The data were produced by immunoSEQ multiplex PCR, yet TCRdb's version contains in-frame clones alone and is incomplete. The table shows tens of thousands of clones, with 60% to 80% occurring only once. V gene TRBV5-1 combines with J gene TRBJ2-3; D might be TRBD1 (6 bases). This clonotype originated in a human donor with chronic lymphocytic leukemia. Sequences were derived from PBMCs, sampled after 12 months of ibrutinib treatment. This CDR3 is CASSAQGSSDTQYF. As DNA, the CDR3 is TGCGCCAGCAGCGCCCAGGGGAGTTCAGATACGCAGTATTTT.